The next 13 T cell receptor beta chains were all read from a single sample in a study of a mutant IDH1 vaccine in newly diagnosed glioma. This sample's time point: baseline, week 1 (first vaccination visit). Treatment specified: pre-vaccination baseline after standard-of-care therapy. Repertoires were generated with immunoSEQ multiplex PCR, while TCRdb's copy carries only in-frame clones and drops some. The sample holds tens of thousands of clones, 80% to 90% seen once. Sequenced material: PBMCs, taken from a glioma patient treated with radiotherapy, temozolomide or both. The receptors derive from a woman aged 45 to 65 with glioma.

The chain employs TRBV4-2 and TRBJ2-7; D call uncertain. Trimming cost V 0 bases and J 3 bases, with 6 bases left between them. There are 13 residues in the CDR3. The V gene's germline CDR1 is LGHNA and CDR2 YNFKEQ. The CDR3 is CASSQDPVYEQYF. CDR3 sequence (DNA): TGTGCCAGCAGCCAAGATCCTGTCTACGAGCAGTACTTC.

DNA for the CDR3: TGTGCCAGCAGTTTCAGTCGGCTGAATGGCTACACCTTC. Amino acid sequence: CASSFSRLNGYTF. The rearrangement links TRBV27 to TRBJ1-2; D call uncertain. Trimming left V 3 bases short and J 6 bases short, with 11 bases between. The germline V gene has CDR1 MNHEY and CDR2 SMNVEV (reference sequence). The CDR3 totals 13 residues.

The chain couples TRBV2 to TRBJ2-7; D is unresolved. Germline V gives CDR1 SNHLY, CDR2 FYNNEI. The CDR3 is made up of 12 amino acids. V was shortened by 8 bases and J by 2 bases, with 10 bases between the two germline ends. This CDR3 is CASDADTYEQYF. In nucleotides, the CDR3 is TGTGCCAGCGACGCCGACACCTACGAGCAGTACTTC.

CDR3 in DNA: TGTGCCAGCAGCTTAACAGGGGTTACTGAAAAACTGTTTTTT. Protein sequence: CASSLTGVTEKLFF. This chain links TRBV7-9 with TRBJ1-4; 7 bases fit TRBD1. V shed 2 bases, J shed 7 bases, and the junction held 4 bases outside the gene matches. The CDR3 covers 14 residues. The V gene's germline CDR1 is SEHNR and CDR2 FQNEAQ (reference sequence).

This clone was recorded only once. The sample holds other DNA sequences that translate to the same CDR3. The gene calls are TRBV5-1 and TRBJ2-3, with D possibly being TRBD1 (6 bases). Trimming cost V 4 bases and J 3 bases, with 15 bases left between them. Germline-derived CDR1 and CDR2 are SGHRS and YFSETQ. CDR3 size: 15 residues. CDR3 region: CASSVGTGLTDTQYF. In DNA form, the CDR3 reads TGCGCCAGCAGCGTAGGCACAGGGCTTACAGATACGCAGTATTTT.

This clone came up a few times. The V call is TRBV19, the J call TRBJ2-7; TRBD2 agrees at 11 bases. CDR1 is LNHDA and CDR2 is SQIVND in the germline V gene (reference sequence). J was trimmed by 2 bases and V by 5 bases; bases with no gene match: 2. The CDR3 length is 14 residues. CDR3 loop: CASSASGGTYEQYF. The DNA for the CDR3 is TGTGCCAGTAGTGCTAGCGGGGGGACCTACGAGCAGTACTTC.

The rearrangement joins TRBV30 to TRBJ1-1; D is unresolved. CDR1 is GTSNPN, CDR2 SVGIG, per germline (reference sequence). The CDR3 is 11 amino acids. Trimming stripped 0 bases from V and 5 bases from J, with 4 bases between. The DNA for the CDR3 is TGTGCCTGGAGTGTACAGACTGAAGCTTTCTTT. It translates to CAWSVQTEAFF.

J is TRBJ1-1 and V is TRBV7-9; the D gene is possibly TRBD1 (6 bases). V gave up 1 base and J gave up 2 bases, with 11 bases separating them. The CDR3 covers 15 residues. Germline CDR1 SEHNR, CDR2 FQNEAQ (reference sequence). The CDR3 protein is CASSLGAGVNTEAFF. The DNA of the CDR3 is TGTGCCAGCAGCTTAGGAGCAGGGGTAAACACTGAAGCTTTCTTT.

The J gene is TRBJ2-2, the V gene TRBV7-9, with TRBD2 matching over 9 bases. CDR3 size: 15 residues. Per germline, CDR1 SEHNR and CDR2 FQNEAQ (reference sequence). The junction had 3 bases not matched to a gene; V was cut back by 5 bases and J by 2 bases. The CDR3 loop is CASSTGLANTGELFF. In DNA, the CDR3 is TGTGCCAGCAGCACGGGACTAGCAAACACCGGGGAGCTGTTTTTT.

This clone was found a few times. The chain recombines TRBV4-2 with TRBJ1-6, with TRBD1 matching over 7 bases. The V segment lost 8 bases and the J segment 6 bases; nucleotides outside the gene matches: 16. Per germline, CDR1 LGHNA and CDR2 YNFKEQ. CDR3 size: 17 residues. The CDR3 loop reads CASGHGDSSVRNSPLHF. Written as DNA, the CDR3 is TGTGCCAGCGGACATGGGGACAGTTCCGTCCGTAATTCACCCCTCCACTTT.

The rearrangement uses TRBV15 and TRBJ1-4; the D is unclear. V was pared by 0 bases and J by 8 bases, with 13 bases between. The CDR3 runs 15 residues. Germline V CDR1 and CDR2: LNHNV, YYDKDF (reference sequence). For the CDR3, the DNA is TGTGCCACCAGCAGAGATGCAACGGTGAGGGAAAAACTGTTTTTT. It yields the protein CATSRDATVREKLFF. The entire variable domain, with the rest obtained from reference TRBV15 and TRBJ1-4, is as follows: DAMVIQNPRYQVTQFGKPVTLSCSQTLNHNVMYWYQQKSSQAPKLLFHYYDKDFNNEADTPDNFQSRRPNTSFCFLDIRSPGLGDTAMYLCATSRDATVREKLFFGSGTQLSVL.

The J gene is TRBJ1-1, the V gene TRBV5-1, with D possibly being TRBD1 (5 bases). CDR1 and CDR2 from the germline V gene are SGHRS and YFSETQ. The V and J ends lost 0 bases and 4 bases respectively, with 10 bases between them. CDR3 length equals 14 residues. CDR3 in amino acids: CASSLGGSFTEAFF. As DNA, the CDR3 is TGCGCCAGCAGCTTGGGGGGGTCGTTCACTGAAGCTTTCTTT. Supplemented by reference TRBV5-1 and TRBJ1-1, the full variable domain reads KAGVTQTPRYLIKTRGQQVTLSCSPISGHRSVSWYQQTPGQGLQFLFEYFSETQRNKGNFPGRFSGRQFSNSRSEMNVSTLELGDSALYLCASSLGGSFTEAFFGQGTRLTVV.

V and J are TRBV11-3 and TRBJ1-4; 9 bases match TRBD1. There are 16 residues in the CDR3. Germline-derived CDR1 and CDR2 are SGHNT and YENEEA. The junction had 5 bases not matched to a gene; V was cut back by 3 bases and J by 3 bases. CDR3 amino acids: CASSFRDRAANEKLFF. As DNA, the CDR3 is TGTGCCAGCAGCTTCCGGGACAGGGCTGCTAATGAAAAACTGTTTTTT.